Reported below is one TCR beta chain. Assay: immunoSEQ multiplex PCR; the TCRdb copy retains only in-frame clones and omits some. Of some 15,000 clones in the sample, 75% to 85% were seen once. Germline assignment: CDR1 LGHNA and CDR2 YSLEER. The CDR3 totals 17 residues. J was trimmed by 3 bases and V by 1 base; bases with no gene match: 2. This specimen comes from a study of ipilimumab plus nivolumab after autologous stem cell transplantation. Source: PBMCs, taken in a trial of ipilimumab plus nivolumab as post-transplant consolidation. The chain recombines TRBV4-3 with TRBJ2-6, with 11 bases lining up with TRBD2. The clonotype originates from a male donor with diffuse large B-cell lymphoma. The chain's CDR3 is CASSQGLAGGGANVLTF. The CDR3 region has the DNA TGCGCCAGCAGCCAAGGTCTAGCGGGGGGTGGGGCCAACGTCCTGACTTTC.